This T cell receptor beta chain derives from a study of blood T cell repertoires in COVID-19. Sequencing was performed with immunoSEQ multiplex PCR; in TCRdb, only in-frame clones are kept and a portion is missing. Counted here are over 100,000 clones, almost 85% occurring once; the ten biggest clones make up 9.5% to 10%. CDR3 size: 14 residues. Germline CDR1 SGHVS, CDR2 FQNEAQ. V was trimmed by 5 bases and J by 5 bases, leaving 15 bases between them. This receptor was obtained from a man aged 35 to 55 with active or convalescent COVID-19. The sequencing input was peripheral blood. This chain uses TRBV7-8 with TRBJ2-5; weak D call: TRBD2 (6 bases). The CDR3 bases are TGTGCCAGCAGCCCGAGCGGGCTGTCGGAGACCCAGTACTTC. It specifies CASSPSGLSETQYF.